This TCR beta chain emerged from a study of blood T cells in healthy people across ages. V lost 6 bases and J 1 base, leaving 15 bases between the germline ends. This CDR3 has 15 residues. CDR1 is MNHNY and CDR2 is SVGAGI in the germline V gene (reference sequence). Only a few counts were recorded for this clonotype. With a J-beta primer mix and a sample-barcoded 5' primer, a second PCR ran about 7 to 12 cycles. A template-switch adaptor that had 12 random nucleotides put a tag on each cDNA molecule. TCRdb called the 5' RACE reads again in MiXCR, with one record for every CDR3 protein. The sample has around 800,000 distinct CDR3 sequences; about 46% are singletons.

Specimen: blood. This chain joins TRBV6-6 and TRBJ2-5; D uncertain. This TCR derives from a man aged 80 or over in good health. The CDR3 sequence is CASSSRALPQETQYF. The CDR3 DNA reads TGTGCCAGCAGCTCCCGGGCCCTCCCCCAAGAGACCCAGTACTTC.